What follows describes a single T cell receptor beta chain. The data derive from a study of blood T cell repertoires in COVID-19. Study-wide background: Acute-phase and convalescent COVID-19 samples originated in the United States, Italy and Spain. T cells, B-cell-depleted T cells, or PBMCs provided the cDNA or gDNA that served as material.

Produced via immunoSEQ multiplex PCR; TCRdb's table is partial and in-frame only. The repertoire holds 300,000 to 350,000 clones, with about nine tenths as singletons. The TCR originated in a woman in her 30s with COVID-19, enrolled during active disease. Specimen: peripheral blood.

The CDR3 loop is CASSQSDSGGADSYNEQFF. DNA of the CDR3: TGTGCCAGCAGCCAAAGTGATAGCGGGGGGGCCGACTCCTACAATGAGCAGTTCTTC. V gene TRBV3-1 (or the pseudogene TRBV3-2) combines with J gene TRBJ2-1; 11 bases agree with TRBD2. In germline, CDR1 is LGHDT, CDR2 YNNKEL (reference sequence). The CDR3 is made up of 19 amino acids. V lost 2 bases to trimming and J lost 0 bases; unmatched junction nucleotides: 9.